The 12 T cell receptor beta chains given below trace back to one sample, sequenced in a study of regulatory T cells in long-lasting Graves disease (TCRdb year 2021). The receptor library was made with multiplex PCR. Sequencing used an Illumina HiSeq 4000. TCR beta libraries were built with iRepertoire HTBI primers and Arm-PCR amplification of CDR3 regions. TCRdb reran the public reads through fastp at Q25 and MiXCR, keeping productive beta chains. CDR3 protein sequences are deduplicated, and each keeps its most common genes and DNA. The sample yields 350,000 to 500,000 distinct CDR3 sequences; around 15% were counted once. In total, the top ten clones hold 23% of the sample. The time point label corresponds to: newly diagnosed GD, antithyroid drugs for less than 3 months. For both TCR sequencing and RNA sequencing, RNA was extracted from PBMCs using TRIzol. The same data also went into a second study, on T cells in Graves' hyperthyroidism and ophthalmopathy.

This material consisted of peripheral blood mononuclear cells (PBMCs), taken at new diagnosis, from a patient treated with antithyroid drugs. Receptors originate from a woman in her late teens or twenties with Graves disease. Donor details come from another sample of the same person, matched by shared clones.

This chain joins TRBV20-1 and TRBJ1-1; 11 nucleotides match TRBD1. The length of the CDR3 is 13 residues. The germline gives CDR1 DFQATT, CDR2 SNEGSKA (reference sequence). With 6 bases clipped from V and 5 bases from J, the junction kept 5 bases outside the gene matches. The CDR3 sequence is CSAGQGAVTEAFF. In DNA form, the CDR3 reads TGCAGTGCAGGACAGGGGGCGGTAACTGAAGCTTTCTTT.

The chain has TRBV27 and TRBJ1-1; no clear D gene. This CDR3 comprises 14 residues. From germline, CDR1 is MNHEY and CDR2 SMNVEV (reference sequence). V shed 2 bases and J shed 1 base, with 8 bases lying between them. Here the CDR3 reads CASSLARQNTEAFF. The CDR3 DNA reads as TGTGCCAGCAGTTTAGCTCGGCAGAACACTGAAGCTTTCTTT.

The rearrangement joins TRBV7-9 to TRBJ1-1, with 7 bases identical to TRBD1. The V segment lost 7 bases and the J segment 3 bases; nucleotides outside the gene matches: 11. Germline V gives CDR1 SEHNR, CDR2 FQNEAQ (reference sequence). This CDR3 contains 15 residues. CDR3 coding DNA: TGTGCCAGCACCTACTTCTTAGGGACAGACACTGAAGCTTTCTTT. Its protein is CASTYFLGTDTEAFF.

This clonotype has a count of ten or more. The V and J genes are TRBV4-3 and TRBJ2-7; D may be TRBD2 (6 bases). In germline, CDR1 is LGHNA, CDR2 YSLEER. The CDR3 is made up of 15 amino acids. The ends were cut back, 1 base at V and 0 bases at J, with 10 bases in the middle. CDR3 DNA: TGCGCCAGCAGCCAAGGGGACGGGAGCTCCTACGAGCAGTACTTC. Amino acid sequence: CASSQGDGSSYEQYF.

The CDR3 loop is CSGDEQFF. The CDR3 DNA follows: TGCAGCGGTGATGAGCAGTTCTTC. This chain joins TRBV29-1 and TRBJ2-1, with no clear D. Trimming shortened V by 7 bases and J by 8 bases, and 3 bases separated the two germline ends. Germline V CDR1 and CDR2: SQVTM, ANQGSEA. The CDR3 runs to 8 residues.

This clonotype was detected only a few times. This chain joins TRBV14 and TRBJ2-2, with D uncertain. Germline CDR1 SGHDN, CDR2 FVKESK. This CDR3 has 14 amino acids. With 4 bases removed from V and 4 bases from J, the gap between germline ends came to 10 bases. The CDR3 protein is CASSLGLSTGELFF. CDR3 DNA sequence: TGTGCCAGCAGCCTCGGGCTGTCCACCGGGGAGCTGTTTTTT.

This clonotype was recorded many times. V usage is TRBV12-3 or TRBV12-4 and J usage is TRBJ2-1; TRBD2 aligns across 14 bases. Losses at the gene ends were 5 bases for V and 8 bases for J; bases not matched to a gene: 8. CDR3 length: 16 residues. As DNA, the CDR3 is TGTGCCAGCAGTCCCGGGACTAGCGGGAGAATGGATGAGCAGTTCTTC. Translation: CASSPGTSGRMDEQFF.

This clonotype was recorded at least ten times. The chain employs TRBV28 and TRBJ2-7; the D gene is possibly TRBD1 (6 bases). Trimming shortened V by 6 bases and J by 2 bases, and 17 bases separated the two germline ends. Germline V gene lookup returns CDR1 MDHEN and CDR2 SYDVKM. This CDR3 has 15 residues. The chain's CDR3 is CASRTGTTTPYEQYF. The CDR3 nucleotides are TGTGCCAGCAGGACCGGGACAACGACCCCCTACGAGCAGTACTTC.

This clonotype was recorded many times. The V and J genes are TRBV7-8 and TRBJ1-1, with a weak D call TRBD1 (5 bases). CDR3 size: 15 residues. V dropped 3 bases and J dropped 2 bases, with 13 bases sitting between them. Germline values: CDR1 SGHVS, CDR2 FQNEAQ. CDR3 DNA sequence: TGTGCCAGCAGCTTCATGCAGGGCTCCAACACTGAAGCTTTCTTT. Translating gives CASSFMQGSNTEAFF.

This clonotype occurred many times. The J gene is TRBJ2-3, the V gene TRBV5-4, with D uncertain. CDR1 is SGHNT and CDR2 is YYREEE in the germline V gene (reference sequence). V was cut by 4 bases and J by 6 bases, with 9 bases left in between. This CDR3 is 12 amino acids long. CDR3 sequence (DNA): TGTGCCAGCAGCCGCATCGGGGATACGCAGTATTTT. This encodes CASSRIGDTQYF.

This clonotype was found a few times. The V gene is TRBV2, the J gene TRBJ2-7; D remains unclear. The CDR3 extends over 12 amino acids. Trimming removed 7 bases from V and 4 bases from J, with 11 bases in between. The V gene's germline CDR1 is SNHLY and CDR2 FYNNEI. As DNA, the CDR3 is TGTGCCAGCATGATGAGTTATTACGAGCAGTACTTC. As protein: CASMMSYYEQYF.

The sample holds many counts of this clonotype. The CDR3 nucleotides read TGCAGCGTTGCTAGCGGGAGTAACAATGAGCAGTTCTTC. Protein sequence: CSVASGSNNEQFF. V gene TRBV29-1 combines with J gene TRBJ2-1; TRBD2 agrees at 10 bases. Germline CDR1 SQVTM, CDR2 ANQGSEA. The CDR3 has 13 amino acids. After removal of 4 bases from V and 5 bases from J, the junction contained 2 bases not matched to a gene.